These 15 T cell receptor beta chains were all obtained from the same sample, sequenced in a study of shared clonotypes between healthy human individuals. In the naive CD8 group, cells lacked CD45RO and were positively selected for CCR7, so terminally differentiated effector memory CD45RA+ cells were left out. TCRdb's copy holds only in-frame clones and misses some; the assay was immunoSEQ multiplex PCR. The data hold a few million clones, with 93% observed a single time. The sequencing input was naive CD8+ T cells from PBMCs. The receptors were gathered from a man in his late teens or twenties in good health. Some clones in this sample may be carry-over from other donors' samples.

This chain joins TRBV19 and TRBJ2-7; 8 bases line up with TRBD1. Germline V gives CDR1 LNHDA, CDR2 SQIVND (reference sequence). This CDR3 comprises 13 residues. V trimming: 5 bases; J trimming: 4 bases; junction bases outside the gene matches: 4. For the CDR3, the DNA is TGTGCCAGTAGTCCACAGGGGGTATACGAGCAGTACTTC. Its protein product is CASSPQGVYEQYF.

The chain is built from TRBV6-6 and TRBJ1-4, with a possible D match to TRBD1 (6 bases). CDR3 length equals 13 residues. Germline CDR1 reads MNHNY; CDR2 reads SVGAGI (reference sequence). Between the trimmed V and J ends, which lost 2 bases and 5 bases, there was a span of 6 bases. The CDR3 DNA is TGTGCCAGCAGTTACGGACAGAATGAAAAACTGTTTTTT. Its protein product is CASSYGQNEKLFF.

This clone was picked up a small number of times. The rearrangement uses TRBV5-6 and TRBJ1-5, with 9 bases identical to TRBD1. V gave up 2 bases and J gave up 4 bases; unmatched junction bases: 7. This CDR3 has 16 residues. Germline V lookup: CDR1 SGHDT, CDR2 YYEEEE. The CDR3 loop reads CASSLDGQGPNQPQHF. CDR3 coding DNA: TGTGCCAGCAGCTTAGATGGACAGGGGCCGAATCAGCCCCAGCATTTT.

The count of this clone is one. The rearrangement joins TRBV19 to TRBJ2-1; the D gene could be TRBD1 or TRBD2 (5 bases each). CDR1 is LNHDA and CDR2 is SQIVND in the germline V gene (reference sequence). The CDR3 has 14 residues. Trimming left V 5 bases short and J 2 bases short, with 10 bases between. The CDR3 loop reads CASSSGTTYNEQFF. CDR3 DNA: TGTGCCAGTAGTTCAGGGACCACCTACAATGAGCAGTTCTTC.

This clone was counted a few times. The chain is built from TRBV2 and TRBJ1-5; D is ambiguous. This CDR3 region has 12 residues. Trimming left V 8 bases short and J 0 bases short, with 5 bases between. Germline CDR1 SNHLY, CDR2 FYNNEI. The DNA of the CDR3 is TGTGCCAGCGGTATTAGCAATCAGCCCCAGCATTTT. Encoded protein: CASGISNQPQHF. Based on the CDR3 plus reference TRBV2 and TRBJ1-5, the full variable domain is EPEVTQTPSHQVTQMGQEVILRCVPISNHLYFYWYRQILGQKVEFLVSFYNNEISEKSEIFDDQFSVERPDGSNFTLKIRSTKLEDSAMYFCASGISNQPQHFGDGTRLSIL.

About this clone itself: Other DNA variants within this sample encode the same CDR3. The chain is built from TRBV11-2 and TRBJ2-7; D is uncertain. This CDR3 spans 12 amino acids. V dropped 0 bases and J dropped 4 bases, with 4 bases sitting between them. The germline V gene has CDR1 SGHAT and CDR2 FQNNGV. The CDR3, as DNA: TGTGCCAGCAGCTTAGATAGATACGAGCAGTACTTC. Protein sequence: CASSLDRYEQYF.

The CDR3 DNA sequence: TGTGCCAGCAGCCCCCGGGCCGAGGGGGGCGGGGAGCTGTTTTTT. Its protein product is CASSPRAEGGGELFF. The chain links TRBV7-9 to TRBJ2-2; TRBD1 or TRBD2 may be the D gene (6 bases each). The length of the CDR3 is 15 residues. The ends were cut back, 5 bases at V and 7 bases at J, with 17 bases in the middle. Germline V lookup: CDR1 SEHNR, CDR2 FQNEAQ (reference sequence).

Details on this clone: Other DNA sequences in the same sample also yield this CDR3. The chain links TRBV7-9 to TRBJ2-2; TRBD1 matches at 8 bases. The CDR3 covers 13 residues. V trimming: 3 bases; J trimming: 8 bases; junction bases outside the gene matches: 2. Germline V gene lookup returns CDR1 SEHNR and CDR2 FQNEAQ (reference sequence). CDR3 loop: CASSLGTGGELFF. The CDR3 nucleotides read TGTGCCAGCAGCTTGGGGACAGGTGGGGAGCTGTTTTTT.

The rearrangement joins TRBV9 to TRBJ2-4; D possibly uses TRBD1 or TRBD2 (6 bases each). Trimming removed 2 bases at V and 6 bases at J, with 9 bases between. Germline V gives CDR1 SGDLS, CDR2 YYNGEE. There are 13 residues in the CDR3. The CDR3 nucleotides read TGTGCCAGCAGCGTCGGGGGCGCAAACATTCAGTACTTC. This sequence encodes CASSVGGANIQYF.

The chain joins TRBV10-2 to TRBJ2-1; TRBD2 matches 11 bases. The CDR3 loop spans 17 amino acids. Per the germline V gene, CDR1 is WSHSY and CDR2 is SAAADI. With 5 bases clipped from V and 1 base from J, the junction kept 7 bases outside the gene matches. CDR3 residues: CASSRPPSGRSYNEQFF. CDR3 DNA: TGCGCCAGCAGTCGACCTCCTAGCGGGAGGTCCTACAATGAGCAGTTCTTC.

The chain uses TRBV5-5 and TRBJ1-1, with a possible D match to TRBD1 (5 bases). From germline, CDR1 is SGHKS and CDR2 YYEKEE (reference sequence). This CDR3 contains 15 residues. Deletions cut 4 bases from V and 5 bases from J, with 18 bases between. CDR3 DNA: TGTGCCAGCAGCACGGGACCCACTCCGGAGACTGAAGCTTTCTTT. This translates into CASSTGPTPETEAFF.

This clone has just one count. This rearrangement joins TRBV19 to TRBJ1-5, with 7 bases matching TRBD1. Germline V lookup: CDR1 LNHDA, CDR2 SQIVND (reference sequence). Trimming took 3 bases from V and 7 from J; bases not matched to a gene: 6. The CDR3 length is 14 residues. CDR3 sequence reads: CASSIDRVQQPQHF. As DNA, the CDR3 is TGTGCCAGTAGTATTGACAGGGTCCAGCAGCCCCAGCATTTT. Using reference TRBV19 and TRBJ1-5 for the parts outside the CDR3, the full variable domain is DGGITQSPKYLFRKEGQNVTLSCEQNLNHDAMYWYRQDPGQGLRLIYYSQIVNDFQKGDIAEGYSVSREKKESFPLTVTSAQKNPTAFYLCASSIDRVQQPQHFGDGTRLSIL.

The chain combines TRBV27 with TRBJ2-5; perhaps TRBD1 as D (6 bases). CDR1 and CDR2 (germline): MNHEY, SMNVEV (reference sequence). Trimming cost V 0 bases and J 10 bases, with 21 bases left between them. CDR3 length: 16 amino acids. This CDR3 is CASSLSPGTYEVVQYF. CDR3 DNA sequence: TGTGCCAGCAGTTTATCCCCCGGGACATACGAAGTTGTCCAGTACTTC.

The chain combines TRBV28 with TRBJ2-7; D is perhaps TRBD2 (5 bases). The V gene's germline CDR1 is MDHEN and CDR2 SYDVKM. V was clipped by 6 bases and J by 2 bases, with 14 bases between them. CDR3 length: 14 residues. The CDR3 bases are TGTGCCAGCAGCCGGAGAACCGGGACCTACGAGCAGTACTTC. Protein product: CASSRRTGTYEQYF. The full variable domain, in which reference TRBV28 and TRBJ2-7 provide the parts outside the CDR3, is DVKVTQSSRYLVKRTGEKVFLECVQDMDHENMFWYRQDPGLGLRLIYFSYDVKMKEKGDIPEGYSVSREKKERFSLILESASTNQTSMYLCASSRRTGTYEQYFGPGTRLTVT.

As for this clone: Other DNA sequences in this sample translate to the same CDR3. The rearrangement links TRBV6-6 to TRBJ2-1; D remains ambiguous. The CDR3 length is 14 residues. In germline, CDR1 is MNHNY, CDR2 SVGAGI (reference sequence). V shed 0 bases and J shed 3 bases, with 6 bases lying between them. The CDR3 DNA reads as TGTGCCAGCAGTTACTCGGGCAGCTACAATGAGCAGTTCTTC. Its translation is CASSYSGSYNEQFF.